Listed below are T cell receptor beta chains from one sample, sequenced in a study of blood T cell repertoires in COVID-19. Only in-frame clones appear in the TCRdb table, and some are missing; sequencing was by immunoSEQ multiplex PCR. The sample contains more than 250,000 clones, around nine tenths of which appear only once. Sequences were obtained from peripheral blood. The origin of the receptors is a man aged 50-59 years with active or convalescent COVID-19. Each CDR3 is given with its conserved first and last residue. Fields, in order: CDR3 DNA, CDR3 protein, D gene, J gene, V gene, clone size. D genes are given only for firm matches. Where a row states a size, it is once, few, many or the class of an expanded clone; other rows omit it.

CDR3 DNA: TGTGCCAGCAGTTTCCGGGTCCTCTATAATTCACCCCTCCACTTT
CDR3 protein: CASSFRVLYNSPLHF
D gene: -
J gene: TRBJ1-6
V gene: TRBV28
clone size: once

CDR3 DNA: TGTGCCAGCACCCACCAGGGTGTCGAAAAACTGTTTTTT
CDR3 protein: CASTHQGVEKLFF
D gene: -
J gene: TRBJ1-4
V gene: TRBV2
clone size: many

CDR3 DNA: TGTGCCAGCAGTGAGGATCGGCAGGCCTACGAGCAGTACTTC
CDR3 protein: CASSEDRQAYEQYF
D gene: -
J gene: TRBJ2-7
V gene: TRBV2
clone size: -

CDR3 DNA: TGTGCCAGCAGCTTAAGCTCCAGCGCTAGCGGCTACAATGAGCAGTTCTTC
CDR3 protein: CASSLSSSASGYNEQFF
D gene: TRBD2
J gene: TRBJ2-1
V gene: TRBV7-3
clone size: -

CDR3 DNA: TGTGCCAGCAGCTCCTATCGACAGGGTATGGATGAGCAGTTCTTC
CDR3 protein: CASSSYRQGMDEQFF
D gene: TRBD1
J gene: TRBJ2-1
V gene: TRBV11-2
clone size: once

CDR3 DNA: TGCGCCAGCAGCCTGGACAGGGAATACACCTTC
CDR3 protein: CASSLDREYTF
D gene: TRBD1
J gene: TRBJ1-2
V gene: TRBV5-1
clone size: -

CDR3 DNA: TGTGCCATCAGTGATATCCGGACAGGCTGGGAGACCCAGTACTTC
CDR3 protein: CAISDIRTGWETQYF
D gene: TRBD1
J gene: TRBJ2-5
V gene: TRBV10-3
clone size: few

CDR3 DNA: TGTGCCAGCAGTGAAGCGGCCACAGGGTTCTATGGCTACACCTTC
CDR3 protein: CASSEAATGFYGYTF
D gene: -
J gene: TRBJ1-2
V gene: TRBV2
clone size: -

CDR3 DNA: TGTGCCAGCAGCCTGGACAGGTGGGCTAGGTATGGCTACACCTTC
CDR3 protein: CASSLDRWARYGYTF
D gene: TRBD1
J gene: TRBJ1-2
V gene: TRBV5-4
clone size: -

CDR3 DNA: TGCAGCGTTGGAGGGTACACCTTC
CDR3 protein: CSVGGYTF
D gene: -
J gene: TRBJ1-2
V gene: TRBV29-1
clone size: -

CDR3 DNA: TGTGCCGGCCAACCCCCCCGGGGGGCTAACTATGGCTACACCTTC
CDR3 protein: CAGQPPRGANYGYTF
D gene: -
J gene: TRBJ1-2
V gene: TRBV7-9
clone size: -

CDR3 DNA: TGCGCCAGCAGCTTCGGACAGGGGGCCTCCAATGAGCAGTTCTTC
CDR3 protein: CASSFGQGASNEQFF
D gene: TRBD1
J gene: TRBJ2-1
V gene: TRBV4-1
clone size: -

CDR3 DNA: TGTGCCAGCAGCTTGGCTGGACTTAATGAGCAGTTCTTC
CDR3 protein: CASSLAGLNEQFF
D gene: -
J gene: TRBJ2-1
V gene: TRBV5-5
clone size: -

CDR3 DNA: TGTGCCAGCAGCTTGGCCAGGGGATTCCGGGATATGAACACTGAAGCTTTCTTT
CDR3 protein: CASSLARGFRDMNTEAFF
D gene: -
J gene: TRBJ1-1
V gene: TRBV5-5
clone size: -

CDR3 DNA: TGTGCCTGGAGTGTTAACCGGTACAATGAGCAGTTCTTC
CDR3 protein: CAWSVNRYNEQFF
D gene: -
J gene: TRBJ2-1
V gene: TRBV30
clone size: -

CDR3 DNA: TGTGCCAGCGAGACAGGAACCAATGGCTACACCTTC
CDR3 protein: CASETGTNGYTF
D gene: -
J gene: TRBJ1-2
V gene: TRBV19
clone size: -

CDR3 DNA: TGTGCCAGCTCACCAAGTGCGGCCGAGGGCTACACCTTC
CDR3 protein: CASSPSAAEGYTF
D gene: -
J gene: TRBJ1-2
V gene: TRBV18
clone size: once

CDR3 DNA: TGTGCCAGCAGGGCCGGGACAGGGGGCCACGAGCAGTACTTC
CDR3 protein: CASRAGTGGHEQYF
D gene: TRBD1
J gene: TRBJ2-7
V gene: TRBV6-5
clone size: -

CDR3 DNA: TGTGCCAGCAGCGTAGTATTCGACAGCGAGCAGTACTTC
CDR3 protein: CASSVVFDSEQYF
D gene: -
J gene: TRBJ2-7
V gene: TRBV9
clone size: few

CDR3 DNA: TGTGCCAGCAGTTTAAAGGCAGCACCGGGACTAGCCTCCTACGAGCAGTACTTC
CDR3 protein: CASSLKAAPGLASYEQYF
D gene: TRBD2
J gene: TRBJ2-7
V gene: TRBV27
clone size: few

CDR3 DNA: TGTGCCAGCAGCGGTGACAGAAACACTGAAGCTTTCTTT
CDR3 protein: CASSGDRNTEAFF
D gene: -
J gene: TRBJ1-1
V gene: TRBV7-3
clone size: once

CDR3 DNA: TGTGCCAGCAGTTACCAAAATTCACCCCTCCACTTT
CDR3 protein: CASSYQNSPLHF
D gene: -
J gene: TRBJ1-6
V gene: TRBV6-6
clone size: few

CDR3 DNA: TGTGCCAGCAGTTACCCTTTAGCGGGAGCGGGCGAGCAGTACTTC
CDR3 protein: CASSYPLAGAGEQYF
D gene: TRBD2
J gene: TRBJ2-7
V gene: TRBV28
clone size: -

CDR3 DNA: TGTGCCAGCAGCCCAACCGGGACAGGGCGAGATACGCAGTATTTT
CDR3 protein: CASSPTGTGRDTQYF
D gene: TRBD1
J gene: TRBJ2-3
V gene: TRBV7-9
clone size: -

CDR3 DNA: TGTGCCACCAGTGATGCTGGGGCAGGTGACACCGGGGAGCTGTTTTTT
CDR3 protein: CATSDAGAGDTGELFF
D gene: -
J gene: TRBJ2-2
V gene: TRBV24-1
clone size: -

CDR3 DNA: TGTGCCAGCAGCTTAGTCCCTCGACAGAAAAACTCCTACGAGCAGTACTTC
CDR3 protein: CASSLVPRQKNSYEQYF
D gene: -
J gene: TRBJ2-7
V gene: TRBV7-8
clone size: -

CDR3 DNA: TGCGCCAGCAGCCAAAGTGTCCTATCGGAGGGCTCCTATGGCTACACCTTC
CDR3 protein: CASSQSVLSEGSYGYTF
D gene: -
J gene: TRBJ1-2
V gene: TRBV4-1
clone size: once

CDR3 DNA: TGTGCCACCAGTGAACCGGTTTGGCAGGGGGCAGTCACCCAAGAGACCCAGTACTTC
CDR3 protein: CATSEPVWQGAVTQETQYF
D gene: TRBD1
J gene: TRBJ2-5
V gene: TRBV24-1
clone size: once

CDR3 DNA: TGTGCCAGCAGCGTAGCTTTGGCTAGACCCAACACCGGGGAGCTGTTTTTT
CDR3 protein: CASSVALARPNTGELFF
D gene: -
J gene: TRBJ2-2
V gene: TRBV9
clone size: -

CDR3 DNA: TGTGCCAGCAGAAAGACAGGGACCTCCTACGAGCAGTACTTC
CDR3 protein: CASRKTGTSYEQYF
D gene: TRBD1
J gene: TRBJ2-7
V gene: TRBV28
clone size: -

CDR3 DNA: TGTGCCAGCAGTGCACCACCTGGGCGGGGGTATAGCACAGATACGCAGTATTTT
CDR3 protein: CASSAPPGRGYSTDTQYF
D gene: TRBD2
J gene: TRBJ2-3
V gene: TRBV25-1
clone size: -

CDR3 DNA: TGTGCCAGCAGCTTCAGGGGCCGTGGGGTCGAGACCCAGTACTTC
CDR3 protein: CASSFRGRGVETQYF
D gene: -
J gene: TRBJ2-5
V gene: TRBV7-8
clone size: -

CDR3 DNA: TGTGCCACCAGCAGAGATTGGGGCGGGAGGGATGAGCAGTTCTTC
CDR3 protein: CATSRDWGGRDEQFF
D gene: TRBD2
J gene: TRBJ2-1
V gene: TRBV15
clone size: -

CDR3 DNA: TGTGCCAGCAGCTTAGGGGCTGGCTCTGGGTACGAGCAGTACTTC
CDR3 protein: CASSLGAGSGYEQYF
D gene: -
J gene: TRBJ2-7
V gene: TRBV11-2
clone size: -

CDR3 DNA: TGCGCCAGCAGCTTGGGTCAGGGTGGTGGCTACACCTTC
CDR3 protein: CASSLGQGGGYTF
D gene: -
J gene: TRBJ1-2
V gene: TRBV5-1
clone size: -